Sequencing of this T cell receptor (beta chain) was carried out in a study of shared clonotypes between healthy human individuals. The CDR3 has 13 amino acids. V lost 2 bases and J lost 9, with 11 bases in between. CDR1 is SGHTA, CDR2 FQGNSA, per germline. Authors' data handling: Junction-only sequences without quality scores came from ImmunoSEQ, so filtering differed. Using immunoSEQ multiplex PCR, the repertoire was profiled, and TCRdb retains in-frame clones only, with some absent. The DNA was the basis for D and trimming; V, J and clone size are from that table. The table lists about 470,000 clones, roughly three quarters of them singletons, with about 12% in the top ten. This clone was seen repeatedly, ten times or more.

Input material: PBMCs. The clonotype originates from a woman aged 35 to 49 in good health. Some clones in this sample may be carry-over from other donors' samples. The J gene is TRBJ2-1, the V gene TRBV7-2; D is ambiguous. CDR3 sequence reads: CASSLNRAGEQFF. In nucleotides, the CDR3 is TGTGCCAGCAGCTTAAATCGGGCTGGTGAGCAGTTCTTC.